A single sample gave rise to the 25 T cell receptor beta chains below, sequenced in a study of T cell responses to AZD1222 COVID-19 vaccine. Profiling relied on immunoSEQ multiplex PCR, and the TCRdb table lists in-frame clones only, not all of them. The table includes about 93,000 clones, roughly nine tenths detected once. This sample comprised peripheral blood, obtained 28 days after the second AZD1222 dose. These receptor sequences come from an adult who received the AZD1222 COVID-19 vaccine.

The J gene is TRBJ1-1, the V gene TRBV3-1 (or the pseudogene TRBV3-2); D not resolved. From germline, CDR1 is LGHDT and CDR2 YNNKEL (reference sequence). V was shortened by 5 bases and J by 5 bases, with 15 bases between the two germline ends. This CDR3 has 14 amino acids. DNA of the CDR3: TGTGCCAGCAGCATCCGGACCGACGGGACTGAAGCTTTCTTT. Its translation is CASSIRTDGTEAFF.

The chain is built from TRBV7-2 and TRBJ2-7; 12 positions match TRBD2. CDR3 length: 16 residues. J was trimmed by 2 bases and V by 4 bases; bases with no gene match: 6. Germline values: CDR1 SGHTA, CDR2 FQGNSA. The CDR3 DNA is TGTGCCAGCAGCTCAAGGACTAGCGGGGCAACCTACGAGCAGTACTTC. It encodes CASSSRTSGATYEQYF.

The chain is built from TRBV2 and TRBJ2-5, with 10 positions matching TRBD1. This CDR3 has 14 amino acids. Losses at the gene ends were 5 bases for V and 3 bases for J; bases not matched to a gene: 3. Germline CDR1 and CDR2: SNHLY and FYNNEI. CDR3 bases: TGTGCCAGCAGTTCCGGGACAGGGGAAGAGACCCAGTACTTC. This encodes CASSSGTGEETQYF. Looking up the rest from reference TRBV2 and TRBJ2-5 gives the full variable domain: EPEVTQTPSHQVTQMGQEVILRCVPISNHLYFYWYRQILGQKVEFLVSFYNNEISEKSEIFDDQFSVERPDGSNFTLKIRSTKLEDSAMYFCASSSGTGEETQYFGPGTRLLVL.

The rearrangement links TRBV15 to TRBJ1-6; D unresolved. This CDR3 spans 14 amino acids. The germline CDR1 and CDR2 sequences are LNHNV and YYDKDF (reference sequence). The ends were cut back, 5 bases at V and 7 bases at J, with 12 bases in the middle. The CDR3 DNA is TGTGCCACCAGCCTAGAACCTTTAAATTCACCCCTCCACTTT. As protein: CATSLEPLNSPLHF.

The chain has TRBV29-1 and TRBJ1-1; D remains unclear. The V gene lost 6 bases and the J gene lost 7 bases, with 15 bases spanning the gap. The CDR3 is made up of 12 amino acids. Looked up from germline, CDR1 is SQVTM and CDR2 is ANQGSEA. Here the CDR3 reads CSVAWDPNEAFF. DNA for the CDR3: TGCAGCGTCGCATGGGATCCGAATGAAGCTTTCTTT.

V gene TRBV19 combines with J gene TRBJ2-6, with 9 nucleotides matching TRBD1. This CDR3 region has 16 residues. The germline gives CDR1 LNHDA, CDR2 SQIVND (reference sequence). V shed 5 bases and J 3 bases; nucleotides not matched to a gene: 5. CDR3 residues: CASSVQGAGGANVLTF. CDR3 DNA: TGTGCCAGTAGTGTACAGGGGGCGGGTGGGGCCAACGTCCTGACTTTC. Supplemented by reference TRBV19 and TRBJ2-6, the full variable domain reads DGGITQSPKYLFRKEGQNVTLSCEQNLNHDAMYWYRQDPGQGLRLIYYSQIVNDFQKGDIAEGYSVSREKKESFPLTVTSAQKNPTAFYLCASSVQGAGGANVLTFGAGSRLTVL.

The CDR3 spells CASSEPGQGAGGNTIYF. The CDR3 DNA reads as TGTGCCAGCAGTGAGCCGGGACAGGGGGCTGGTGGAAACACCATATATTTT. J is TRBJ1-3 and V is TRBV6-1, with TRBD1 matching 12 bases. There are 17 residues in the CDR3. Germline assignment: CDR1 MNHNS and CDR2 SASEGT. V lost 3 bases, J lost 3 bases, and 6 bases stayed unmatched.

The CDR3 bases are TGTGCCAGCAGCCCCAACAGGGAGACCCAGTACTTC. This codes for CASSPNRETQYF. The chain is built from TRBV5-8 and TRBJ2-5; TRBD1 is a possible D gene (5 bases). Germline V gives CDR1 SGHTS, CDR2 YDEGEE. V gave up 4 bases and J gave up 5 bases, with 9 bases separating them. This CDR3 is built from 12 residues.

The chain is built from TRBV5-1 and TRBJ2-1; TRBD1 aligns across 7 bases. The V gene's germline CDR1 is SGHRS and CDR2 YFSETQ. The CDR3 is made up of 13 amino acids. V dropped 4 bases and J dropped 9; count of bases not matched to a gene: 7. This CDR3 reads CASSHTGVGEQFF. CDR3 nucleotides: TGCGCCAGCAGCCATACAGGGGTCGGTGAGCAGTTCTTC.

V usage is TRBV6-1 and J usage is TRBJ1-5; D possibly corresponds to TRBD1 (5 bases). The V end lost 2 bases, the J end lost 7 bases, and 9 bases lay between the germline ends. The germline CDR1 and CDR2 sequences are MNHNS and SASEGT. The CDR3 covers 13 residues. This CDR3 reads CASSEQGEQPQHF. CDR3 nucleotides: TGTGCCAGCAGTGAACAGGGAGAGCAGCCCCAGCATTTT.

The rearrangement links TRBV6-5 to TRBJ2-2; D unresolved. V was trimmed by 7 bases and J by 3 bases, leaving 15 bases between them. This CDR3 is 15 amino acids long. Germline CDR1 and CDR2: MNHEY and SVGAGI. CDR3 sequence: CASTVGWADTGELFF. DNA of the CDR3: TGTGCCAGCACTGTAGGGTGGGCTGACACCGGGGAGCTGTTTTTT.

The chain recombines TRBV2 with TRBJ2-1; D unresolved. Trimming left V 7 bases short and J 8 bases short, with 12 bases between. CDR1 and CDR2 from the germline V gene are SNHLY and FYNNEI. The CDR3 is 12 amino acids. The CDR3 region has the DNA TGTGCCAGCAAAGGCACCCCCCATGAGCAGTTCTTC. This translates into CASKGTPHEQFF.

Only one count was recorded for this clone. The chain's CDR3 is CASSYRVPSNEKLFF. In DNA form, the CDR3 reads TGTGCCAGCAGTTACAGGGTCCCCTCTAATGAAAAACTGTTTTTT. This chain connects TRBV6-5 to TRBJ1-4; D not certain. The germline gives CDR1 MNHEY, CDR2 SVGAGI. The CDR3 has 15 amino acids. Trimming cost V 2 bases and J 3 bases, with 10 bases left between them.

The rearrangement uses TRBV5-4 and TRBJ2-7; 7 bases map to TRBD1. The trim removed 4 bases at V and 3 bases at J, leaving 7 bases unmatched. This CDR3 has 14 residues. In germline, CDR1 is SGHNT, CDR2 YYREEE (reference sequence). CDR3: CASSQGTANYEQYF. CDR3 bases: TGTGCCAGCAGCCAGGGGACAGCGAACTACGAGCAGTACTTC. Looking up the rest from reference TRBV5-4 and TRBJ2-7 gives the full variable domain: ETGVTQSPTHLIKTRGQQVTLRCSSQSGHNTVSWYQQALGQGPQFIFQYYREEENGRGNFPPRFSGLQFPNYSSELNVNALELDDSALYLCASSQGTANYEQYFGPGTRLTVT.

The chain combines TRBV2 with TRBJ2-5; TRBD1 or TRBD2 may be the D gene (5 bases each). Per the germline V gene, CDR1 is SNHLY and CDR2 is FYNNEI. The CDR3 has 15 residues. The V and J ends lost 8 bases and 0 bases respectively, with 16 bases between them. The CDR3: CASVPGRLYQETQYF. The DNA for the CDR3 is TGTGCCAGCGTGCCGGGACGGTTGTACCAAGAGACCCAGTACTTC. The variable domain in full, with the rest retrieved from reference TRBV2 and TRBJ2-5, is EPEVTQTPSHQVTQMGQEVILRCVPISNHLYFYWYRQILGQKVEFLVSFYNNEISEKSEIFDDQFSVERPDGSNFTLKIRSTKLEDSAMYFCASVPGRLYQETQYFGPGTRLLVL.

The chain uses TRBV27 and TRBJ1-2; no clear D. CDR3 length: 16 amino acids. Germline values: CDR1 MNHEY, CDR2 SMNVEV (reference sequence). Trimming removed 8 bases from V and 4 bases from J, with 23 bases in between. CDR3 region: CASRTFLKGNSYGYTF. The CDR3 DNA follows: TGTGCCAGCCGCACTTTTCTGAAGGGAAATTCCTATGGCTACACCTTC.

This sequence joins TRBV3-1 (or the pseudogene TRBV3-2) and TRBJ2-2; 9 bases match TRBD2. The CDR3 extends over 16 amino acids. V lost 2 bases to trimming and J lost 6 bases; unmatched junction nucleotides: 7. Looked up from germline, CDR1 is LGHDT and CDR2 is YNNKEL (reference sequence). In DNA, the CDR3 is TGTGCCAGCAGCCAACTCTTTAGCGGGAGTTCCGGGGAGCTGTTTTTT. Amino acid sequence: CASSQLFSGSSGELFF.

J is TRBJ2-3 and V is TRBV7-2, with 12 bases fitting TRBD2. The CDR3 spans 16 residues. The V segment lost 6 bases and the J segment 2 bases; nucleotides outside the gene matches: 6. Germline assignment: CDR1 SGHTA and CDR2 FQGNSA. CDR3 DNA: TGTGCCAGCAGATTTACTAGCGGGGGGCACACAGATACGCAGTATTTT. Translation: CASRFTSGGHTDTQYF.

This chain links TRBV14 with TRBJ2-1, with TRBD1 matching over 10 bases. The CDR3 is 13 residues long. Germline V gives CDR1 SGHDN, CDR2 FVKESK. J lost 9 bases, V lost 1 base, and 0 bases had no gene match. The CDR3 bases are TGTGCCAGCAGCCAAGGGACAGGGGGTGAGCAGTTCTTC. Translation gives CASSQGTGGEQFF.

J is TRBJ1-3 and V is TRBV29-1; no definite D call. With 2 bases removed from V and 0 bases from J, the gap between germline ends came to 8 bases. This CDR3 is 14 amino acids long. Germline assignment: CDR1 SQVTM and CDR2 ANQGSEA. In nucleotides, the CDR3 is TGCAGCGTTGAATCGTCCTCCTCTGGAAACACCATATATTTT. The encoded protein is CSVESSSSGNTIYF.

V usage is TRBV20-1 and J usage is TRBJ1-3, with D uncertain. Trimming removed 3 bases at V and 2 bases at J, with 14 bases between. The CDR3 loop spans 15 amino acids. The V gene's germline CDR1 is DFQATT and CDR2 SNEGSKA (reference sequence). The chain's CDR3 is CSASGRVRAGNTIYF. CDR3 nucleotides: TGCAGTGCTAGTGGTCGGGTGCGGGCTGGAAACACCATATATTTT.

V usage is TRBV2 and J usage is TRBJ1-1; 7 bases align to TRBD1. J lost 1 base, V lost 7 bases, and 9 bases had no gene match. The CDR3 is 15 amino acids. The V gene's germline CDR1 is SNHLY and CDR2 FYNNEI. As DNA, the CDR3 is TGTGCCAGCATTATCCCCGACAGGGCGAACACTGAAGCTTTCTTT. Residues: CASIIPDRANTEAFF.

Worth noting for this clone: One end of the junction does not line up with germline, which may come from a read error. The genes are TRBV7-7 and TRBJ2-2, with TRBD2 as a possible D gene (6 bases). Germline V gives CDR1 SSHAT, CDR2 FNYEAQ (reference sequence). CDR3 length: 16 residues. The CDR3 region is CASSRSGFANTGELFF. As DNA, the CDR3 is TGTGCTAGCAGTCGTAGCGGTTTCGCGAACACCGGGGAGCTGTTTTTT. Supplemented by reference TRBV7-7 and TRBJ2-2, the full variable domain reads GAGVSQSPRYKVTKRGQDVTLRCDPISSHATLYWYQQALGQGPEFLTYFNYEAQPDKSGLPSDRFSAERPEGSISTLTIQRTEQRDSAMYRCASSRSGFANTGELFFGEGSRLTVL.

The chain links TRBV19 to TRBJ2-2; 9 bases align to TRBD1. Germline values: CDR1 LNHDA, CDR2 SQIVND (reference sequence). V was pared by 7 bases and J by 5 bases, with 8 bases of the junction left unmatched. This CDR3 is 15 amino acids long. The CDR3 is CASTKGQGWTGELFF. In DNA, the CDR3 is TGTGCCAGTACCAAGGGACAGGGATGGACCGGGGAGCTGTTTTTT.

The J gene is TRBJ1-1, the V gene TRBV5-8, with 7 bases lining up with TRBD1. Germline V gene data show CDR1 as SGHTS and CDR2 as YDEGEE. The V segment lost 4 bases and the J segment 0 bases; nucleotides outside the gene matches: 3. The CDR3 has 14 residues. The CDR3 sequence is CASSVDRVNTEAFF. The CDR3 DNA reads as TGTGCCAGCAGCGTCGACAGGGTGAACACTGAAGCTTTCTTT.